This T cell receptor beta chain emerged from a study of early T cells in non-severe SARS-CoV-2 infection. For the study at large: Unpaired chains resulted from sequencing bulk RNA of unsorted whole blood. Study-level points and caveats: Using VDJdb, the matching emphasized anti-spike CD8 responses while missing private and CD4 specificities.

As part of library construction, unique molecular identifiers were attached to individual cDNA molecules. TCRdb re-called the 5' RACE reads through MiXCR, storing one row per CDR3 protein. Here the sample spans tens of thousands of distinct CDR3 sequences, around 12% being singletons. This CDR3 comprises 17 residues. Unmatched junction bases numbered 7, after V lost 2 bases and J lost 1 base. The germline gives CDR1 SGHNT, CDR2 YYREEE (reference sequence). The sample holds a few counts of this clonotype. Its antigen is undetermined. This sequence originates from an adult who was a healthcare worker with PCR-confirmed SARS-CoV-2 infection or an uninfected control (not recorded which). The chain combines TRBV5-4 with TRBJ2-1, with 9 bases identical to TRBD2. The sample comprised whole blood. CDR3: CASSLGPGLASYNEQFF. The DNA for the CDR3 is TGTGCCAGCAGCTTAGGGCCGGGACTAGCTTCCTACAATGAGCAGTTCTTC.